This T cell receptor (beta chain) emerged from a study of PD-L1 blockade in urothelial cancer. Across the whole study: Males with bladder-origin urothelial cancer made up about 90% of the roughly 30 patients. The researchers analyzed blood 3 weeks (second dose) and 6 weeks after treatment start. Across blood samples, T cells had a median count of 141,255.

The CDR3 is 16 amino acids. V lost 0 bases, J lost 0 bases, and 3 bases stayed unmatched. CDR1 and CDR2 from the germline V gene are SGHRS and YFSETQ. Measured with immunoSEQ multiplex PCR; TCRdb has only the in-frame clones, and not every one. In the table there are some 30,000 clones, around 87% of which are singletons. Locally advanced or metastatic urothelial carcinoma affected the patients. The clonotype originates from a man aged 50 to 60 with urothelial cancer. The gene calls are TRBV5-1 and TRBJ2-5; TRBD1 matches at 9 bases. Specimen: PBMCs, collected around atezolizumab (anti-PD-L1) treatment. The CDR3 loop is CASSLGGTGNQETQYF. CDR3 in DNA: TGCGCCAGCAGCTTGGGGGGGACAGGGAACCAAGAGACCCAGTACTTC.